One sample yielded the 21 T cell receptor beta chains listed below, sequenced in a study of CD8 T cells in Susac syndrome. RNA in amounts of about 0.5 to 1 ug was reverse transcribed with random hexamers. Using its own MiXCR run on the immunoSEQ multiplex PCR reads, TCRdb lists one record per CDR3 protein. The sample contains 150,000 to 200,000 distinct CDR3 sequences, roughly 90% of which appear only once. Sequencing was carried out using CD4+ T cells from PBMCs. The receptors derive from a human donor with Susac syndrome.

The chain couples TRBV7-3 to TRBJ1-1; possibly TRBD1 for D (6 bases). Per the germline V gene, CDR1 is SGHTA and CDR2 is FQGTGA. The CDR3 sequence is 14 residues long. Trimming shortened V by 4 bases and J by 3 bases, and 12 bases separated the two germline ends. CDR3 in amino acids: CASSWAGDYTEAFF. CDR3 nucleotide sequence: TGTGCCAGCAGCTGGGCAGGGGACTACACTGAAGCTTTCTTT.

The CDR3 region is CASKRTGNTGELFF. CDR3 nucleotide sequence: TGTGCCAGCAAACGGACAGGGAACACCGGGGAGCTGTTTTTT. The chain uses TRBV2 and TRBJ2-2, with TRBD1 matching over 7 bases. The CDR3 runs to 14 residues. The junction had 3 bases not matched to a gene; V was cut back by 7 bases and J by 1 base. Germline CDR1 and CDR2: SNHLY and FYNNEI.

V and J are TRBV29-1 and TRBJ2-3, with D unclear. V was shortened by 4 bases and J by 0 bases, with 8 bases between the two germline ends. The V gene's germline CDR1 is SQVTM and CDR2 ANQGSEA. This CDR3 is built from 13 residues. The CDR3 DNA follows: TGCAGCGTTGCCCCTGTCAGCACAGATACGCAGTATTTT. It translates to CSVAPVSTDTQYF.

The count of this clonotype is one. This CDR3 is CSVEGVFQETQYF. CDR3 bases: TGCAGTGTCGAGGGTGTATTCCAAGAGACCCAGTACTTC. V usage is TRBV20-1 and J usage is TRBJ2-5; D may be TRBD2 (5 bases). V gave up 7 bases and J gave up 1 base, with 13 bases separating them. CDR1 is DFQATT, CDR2 SNEGSKA, per germline (reference sequence). CDR3 length equals 13 residues.

This clonotype was seen just once. The chain links TRBV12-3 or TRBV12-4 to TRBJ2-1, with 8 bases identical to TRBD2. The CDR3 is 17 residues long. Germline trimming cut 2 bases from V and 4 bases from J; bases unmatched to any gene: 10. CDR3 amino acids: CASSLTPGGISYNEQFF. The CDR3 coding sequence is TGTGCCAGCAGTTTAACGCCGGGAGGGATTTCGTACAATGAGCAGTTCTTC.

Note on this clonotype: At one end, the junction sequence differs from germline, possibly due to a read error. V gene TRBV5-7 combines with J gene TRBJ2-7; D assignment may be TRBD1 or TRBD2 (5 bases each). TRBV5-7 is filed as an ORF, its function uncertain. The CDR3 length is 12 residues. CDR3 region: CASSGDPDTGNF. The CDR3 nucleotides read TGTGCCAGCAGCGGGGACCCGGACACCGGGAACTTC.

The chain joins TRBV5-5 to TRBJ2-7, with D perhaps matching TRBD2 (5 bases). Germline CDR1 SGHKS, CDR2 YYEKEE (reference sequence). The CDR3 covers 15 residues. V lost 0 bases, J lost 0 bases, and 10 bases lay in between. The CDR3 DNA follows: TGTGCCAGCAGCTTGGAACTAGTGAGCTCCTACGAGCAGTACTTC. This sequence encodes CASSLELVSSYEQYF.

The chain recombines TRBV4-2 with TRBJ1-1, with a possible D match to TRBD1 (6 bases). Germline CDR1 LGHNA, CDR2 YNFKEQ. This CDR3 region has 14 residues. Trimming removed 2 bases at V and 2 bases at J, with 9 bases between. The CDR3 region is CASSQHGTNTEAFF. CDR3 coding DNA: TGTGCCAGCAGCCAACACGGGACAAACACTGAAGCTTTCTTT.

A few counts support this clonotype. The chain employs TRBV6-5 and TRBJ1-4; D gene ambiguous. Trimming left V 0 bases short and J 2 bases short, with 7 bases between. Germline loops: CDR1 MNHEY, CDR2 SVGAGI. This CDR3 comprises 15 residues. The CDR3 spells CASSYSLATNEKLFF. The CDR3 DNA reads as TGTGCCAGCAGTTACTCGCTTGCTACTAATGAAAAACTGTTTTTT.

This chain connects TRBV12-3 or TRBV12-4 to TRBJ1-2, with D unclear. V lost 5 bases to trimming and J lost 13 bases, with 17 bases between them. The CDR3 has 12 amino acids. The CDR3 DNA reads as TGTGCCAGCAGTGAGGCGCAGAATCGTGCCACCTTC. As protein: CASSEAQNRATF.

The chain employs TRBV4-2 and TRBJ1-3; TRBD1 is a possible D gene (5 bases). Per the germline V gene, CDR1 is LGHNA and CDR2 is YNFKEQ. The CDR3 is 17 residues long. Trimming left V 1 base short and J 1 base short, with 14 bases between. Here the CDR3 DNA reads TGTGCCAGCAGCCAAGCTCCACGGGGGGATTCTGGAAACACCATATATTTT. Its translation: CASSQAPRGDSGNTIYF.

This CDR3 is CASSPGLAGSGELFF. The CDR3 nucleotides are TGCGCCAGCAGCCCGGGACTAGCGGGGTCCGGGGAGCTGTTTTTT. The V gene is TRBV5-1, the J gene TRBJ2-2; 13 bases align to TRBD2. V was clipped by 4 bases and J by 6 bases; unmatched bases: 3. Germline V lookup: CDR1 SGHRS, CDR2 YFSETQ. The CDR3 covers 15 residues.

The chain employs TRBV6-5 and TRBJ2-6; D possibly corresponds to TRBD2 (5 bases). The germline V gene has CDR1 MNHEY and CDR2 SVGAGI. The CDR3 spans 20 residues. Trimming left V 2 bases short and J 0 bases short, with 20 bases between. In nucleotides, the CDR3 is TGTGCCAGCAGTTACGAGGGCCCCCGGGGAGTGAACTCTGGGGCCAACGTCCTGACTTTC. It specifies CASSYEGPRGVNSGANVLTF.

The V gene is TRBV6-5, the J gene TRBJ1-6, with unresolved D. Germline V CDR1 and CDR2: MNHEY, SVGAGI. There are 13 residues in the CDR3. Between the trimmed V and J ends, which lost 3 bases and 3 bases, there was a span of 3 bases. The CDR3 nucleotides are TGTGCCAGCAGTTATCGCTATAATTCACCCCTCCACTTT. It specifies CASSYRYNSPLHF.

This chain uses TRBV27 with TRBJ2-7; 12 bases align to TRBD2. The V gene's germline CDR1 is MNHEY and CDR2 SMNVEV (reference sequence). The junction had 5 bases not matched to a gene; V was cut back by 3 bases and J by 5 bases. The CDR3 spans 15 residues. The CDR3 coding sequence is TGTGCCAGCAGTTTGCTAGCGGGAGGGGTCCACGAGCAGTACTTC. Amino acid sequence: CASSLLAGGVHEQYF.

This chain connects TRBV20-1 to TRBJ2-3; tentatively, D is TRBD1 or TRBD2 (5 bases each). V was trimmed by 0 bases and J by 1 base, leaving 17 bases between them. Germline V gene data show CDR1 as DFQATT and CDR2 as SNEGSKA (reference sequence). The CDR3 extends over 17 amino acids. The CDR3 loop reads CSARDRLRGTRTDTQYF. As DNA, the CDR3 is TGCAGTGCTAGAGATCGTTTACGGGGCACGCGCACAGATACGCAGTATTTT.

The chain is built from TRBV9 and TRBJ2-3; weak D call: TRBD2 (7 bases). The CDR3 has 15 amino acids. The germline CDR1 and CDR2 sequences are SGDLS and YYNGEE. Trimming took 0 bases from V and 2 from J, leaving 10 bases between them. The chain's CDR3 is CASSVAGGTTDTQYF. CDR3 in DNA: TGTGCCAGCAGCGTAGCGGGGGGCACCACAGATACGCAGTATTTT. Full variable domain (remainder filled in from reference TRBV9 and TRBJ2-3): DSGVTQTPKHLITATGQRVTLRCSPRSGDLSVYWYQQSLDQGLQFLIQYYNGEERAKGNILERFSAQQFPDLHSELNLSSLELGDSALYFCASSVAGGTTDTQYFGPGTRLTVL.

The chain has TRBV2 and TRBJ2-5; either TRBD1 or TRBD2 may supply D (5 bases each). The CDR3 contains 14 residues. Germline CDR1 is SNHLY and CDR2 is FYNNEI. V was pared by 6 bases and J by 2 bases, with 13 bases between. The CDR3 spells CASSAPWGQETQYF. The CDR3, as DNA: TGTGCCAGCAGCGCTCCTTGGGGGCAAGAGACCCAGTACTTC.

This chain joins TRBV29-1 and TRBJ2-1; the D is unclear. Germline V CDR1 and CDR2: SQVTM, ANQGSEA. The V and J ends lost 1 base and 15 bases respectively, with 13 bases between them. This CDR3 is built from 11 residues. CDR3 coding DNA: TGCAGCGTTGAAGTGAGTATCGCTGCGTTCTTC. It specifies CSVEVSIAAFF.

J is TRBJ2-1 and V is TRBV10-2; 10 bases match TRBD2. CDR3 size: 14 residues. The junction had 5 bases not matched to a gene; V was cut back by 3 bases and J by 9 bases. Per the germline V gene, CDR1 is WSHSY and CDR2 is SAAADI. CDR3 coding DNA: TGCGCCAGCAGTGAAGTGGTAGCGGGAGGTGAGCAGTTCTTC. Encoded protein: CASSEVVAGGEQFF.

The V gene is TRBV20-1, the J gene TRBJ1-4; 8 bases align to TRBD1. CDR1 is DFQATT, CDR2 SNEGSKA, per germline (reference sequence). J gave up 0 bases and V 5 bases, and 8 bases lay outside the gene matches. CDR3 size: 16 residues. The CDR3 loop is CSAAGTGPATNEKLFF. In DNA form, the CDR3 reads TGCAGTGCTGCCGGGACAGGCCCAGCAACTAATGAAAAACTGTTTTTT.